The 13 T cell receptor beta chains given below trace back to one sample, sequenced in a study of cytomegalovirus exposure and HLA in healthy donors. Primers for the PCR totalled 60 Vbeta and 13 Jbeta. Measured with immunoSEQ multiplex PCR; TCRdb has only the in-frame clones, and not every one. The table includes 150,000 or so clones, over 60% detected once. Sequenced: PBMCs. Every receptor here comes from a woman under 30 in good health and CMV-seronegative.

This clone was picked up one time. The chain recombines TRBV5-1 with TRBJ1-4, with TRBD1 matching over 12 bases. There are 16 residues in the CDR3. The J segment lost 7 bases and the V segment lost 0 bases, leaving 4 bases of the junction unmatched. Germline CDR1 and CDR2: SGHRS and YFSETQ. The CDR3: CASSLGDRGRVEKLFF. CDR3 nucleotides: TGCGCCAGCAGCTTGGGGGACAGGGGGCGCGTTGAAAAACTGTTTTTT.

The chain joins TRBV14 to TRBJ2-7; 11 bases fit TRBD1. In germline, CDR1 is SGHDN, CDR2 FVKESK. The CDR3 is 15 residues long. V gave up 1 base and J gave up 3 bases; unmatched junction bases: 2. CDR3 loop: CASSQAGTGGYEQYV. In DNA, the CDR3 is TGTGCCAGCAGCCAAGCCGGGACAGGGGGCTACGAGCAGTACGTC.

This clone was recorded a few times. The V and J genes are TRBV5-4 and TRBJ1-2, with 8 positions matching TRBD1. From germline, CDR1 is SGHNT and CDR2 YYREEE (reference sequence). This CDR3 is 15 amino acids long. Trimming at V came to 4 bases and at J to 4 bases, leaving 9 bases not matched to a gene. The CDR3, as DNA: TGTGCCAGCAGCACTGGGGACAGGCGATTCTATGGCTACACCTTC. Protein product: CASSTGDRRFYGYTF.

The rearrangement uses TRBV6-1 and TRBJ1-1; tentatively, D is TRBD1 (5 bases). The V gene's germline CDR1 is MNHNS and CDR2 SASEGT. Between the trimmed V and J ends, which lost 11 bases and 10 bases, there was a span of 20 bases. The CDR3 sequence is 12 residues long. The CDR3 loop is CAVTQSPRGAFF. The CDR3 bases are TGTGCCGTCACACAGTCTCCTAGGGGAGCTTTCTTT.

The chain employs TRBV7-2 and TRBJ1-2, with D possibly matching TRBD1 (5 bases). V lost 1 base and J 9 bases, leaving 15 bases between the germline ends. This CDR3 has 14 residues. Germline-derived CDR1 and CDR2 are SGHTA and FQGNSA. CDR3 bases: TGTGCCAGCAGCTTAGTGAAGCTCAGGGAAAGCTACACCTTC. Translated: CASSLVKLRESYTF.

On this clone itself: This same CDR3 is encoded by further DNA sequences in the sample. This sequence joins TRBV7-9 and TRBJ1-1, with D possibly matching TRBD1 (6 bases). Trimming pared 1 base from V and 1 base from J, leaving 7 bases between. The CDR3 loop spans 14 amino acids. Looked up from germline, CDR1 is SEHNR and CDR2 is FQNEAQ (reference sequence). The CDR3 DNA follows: TGTGCCAGCAGCTTAGGGACAGCGAACACTGAAGCTTTCTTT. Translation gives CASSLGTANTEAFF. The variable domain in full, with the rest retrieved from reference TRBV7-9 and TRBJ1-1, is DTGVSQNPRHKITKRGQNVTFRCDPISEHNRLYWYRQTLGQGPEFLTYFQNEAQLEKSRLLSDRFSAERPKGSFSTLEIQRTEQGDSAMYLCASSLGTANTEAFFGQGTRLTVV.

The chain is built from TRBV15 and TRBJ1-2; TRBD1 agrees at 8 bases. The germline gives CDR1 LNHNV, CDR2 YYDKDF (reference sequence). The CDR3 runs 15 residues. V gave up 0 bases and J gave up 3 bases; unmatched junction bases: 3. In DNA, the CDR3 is TGTGCCACCAGCAGAGACGGGACAGGAGACTATGGCTACACCTTC. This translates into CATSRDGTGDYGYTF. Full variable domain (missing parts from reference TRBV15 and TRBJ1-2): DAMVIQNPRYQVTQFGKPVTLSCSQTLNHNVMYWYQQKSSQAPKLLFHYYDKDFNNEADTPDNFQSRRPNTSFCFLDIRSPGLGDTAMYLCATSRDGTGDYGYTFGSGTRLTVV.

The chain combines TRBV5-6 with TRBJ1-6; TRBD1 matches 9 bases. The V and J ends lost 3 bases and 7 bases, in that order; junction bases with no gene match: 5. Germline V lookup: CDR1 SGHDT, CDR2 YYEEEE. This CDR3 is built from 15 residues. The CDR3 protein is CASSWMDRGNSPLHF. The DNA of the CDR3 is TGTGCCAGCAGCTGGATGGACAGGGGAAATTCACCCCTCCACTTT.

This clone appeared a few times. The CDR3: CASAGTEYGYTF. The CDR3 DNA is TGTGCCAGTGCCGGGACTGAATATGGCTACACCTTC. The J gene is TRBJ1-2, the V gene TRBV19; maybe TRBD1 (5 bases). Germline V lookup: CDR1 LNHDA, CDR2 SQIVND (reference sequence). This CDR3 is built from 12 residues. V gave up 8 bases and J gave up 5 bases, with 12 bases separating them.

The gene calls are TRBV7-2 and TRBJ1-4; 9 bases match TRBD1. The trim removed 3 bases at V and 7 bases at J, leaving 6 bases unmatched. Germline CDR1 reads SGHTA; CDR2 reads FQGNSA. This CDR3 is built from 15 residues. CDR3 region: CASSLDRGAREKLFF. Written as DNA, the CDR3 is TGTGCCAGCAGCTTGGACAGGGGAGCTCGTGAAAAACTGTTTTTT. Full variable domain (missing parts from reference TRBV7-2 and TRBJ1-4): GAGVSQSPSNKVTEKGKDVELRCDPISGHTALYWYRQSLGQGLEFLIYFQGNSAPDKSGLPSDRFSAERTGGSVSTLTIQRTQQEDSAVYLCASSLDRGAREKLFFGSGTQLSVL.

The CDR3 loop is CASSLSPGQEAFF. Written as DNA, the CDR3 is TGTGCCAGCAGCTTATCCCCGGGACAGGAGGCTTTCTTT. The rearrangement links TRBV7-9 to TRBJ1-1, with 8 bases fitting TRBD1. Germline values: CDR1 SEHNR, CDR2 FQNEAQ (reference sequence). J lost 11 bases, V lost 2 bases, and 7 bases had no gene match. The CDR3 sequence is 13 residues long.

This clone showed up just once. The CDR3 sequence: CASSTTDTYEQYV. CDR3 bases: TGTGCCAGCAGCACCACGGACACCTACGAGCAGTACGTC. The chain has TRBV11-2 and TRBJ2-7, with D possibly TRBD1 on 5 matching bases. Trimming took 5 bases from V and 2 from J, leaving 10 bases between them. In germline, CDR1 is SGHAT, CDR2 FQNNGV. There are 13 residues in the CDR3.

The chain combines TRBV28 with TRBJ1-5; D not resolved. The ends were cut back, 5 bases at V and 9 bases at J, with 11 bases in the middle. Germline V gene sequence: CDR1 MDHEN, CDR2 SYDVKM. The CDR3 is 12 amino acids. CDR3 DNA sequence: TGTGCCAGCAGTCCGCTAGACCGGCCCCAGCATTTT. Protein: CASSPLDRPQHF.